The following is a TCR beta chain sequence with its context. Its antigen is not identified. Starting from around 510 ng of total RNA, TCR beta cDNA was produced with a primer in the constant region. What produced the TCR beta libraries was three nested multiplex PCR rounds using slightly modified ARM-PCR. Amplification in the first two PCR rounds was performed using TRBV1-TRBV30 forward primers and a C-beta reverse primer for roughly 10 cycles each. TCRdb passed the multiplex PCR reads through MiXCR, listing each CDR3 protein once. The profile covers around 100,000 distinct CDR3 sequences, with under 70% appearing a single time and roughly 12% taken by the ten largest. This record belongs to a study of tumor-infiltrating lymphocytes in primary liver carcinoma. Study at large: Men as well as women, aged 30 to 69 years, made up the patients. Staging placed the tumors at T1-T3 N0M0, and they measured about 4 to 10 cm across. Whole-study results and caveats: Appearing in all five tumor regions was true of only about 7.5-25% of top clones.

Germline V gene data show CDR1 as SGHAT and CDR2 as FQNNGV. The CDR3 runs 20 residues. Germline trimming cut 7 bases from V and 1 base from J; bases unmatched to any gene: 21. Without any cell sorting, roughly 17-31 mg of bulk tissue yielded co-extracted RNA and DNA. The chain joins TRBV11-2 to TRBJ2-3; 9 bases are a match to TRBD2. The sample taken for sequencing was liver tumor tissue from sampling region 2. As to subset: tumor region T2, inferior pole. The receptor was derived from an older woman with primary liver carcinoma and hepatitis B virus infection. CDR3 DNA: TGTGCCAGCAACTCAAGGGGCCTAGCGGGATTGGGAGTCCGCACAGATACGCAGTATTTT. Its protein product is CASNSRGLAGLGVRTDTQYF. The whole variable domain, filled in from reference TRBV11-2 and TRBJ2-3, reads EAGVAQSPRYKIIEKRQSVAFWCNPISGHATLYWYQQILGQGPKLLIQFQNNGVVDDSQLPKDRFSAERLKGVDSTLKIQPAKLEDSAVYLCASNSRGLAGLGVRTDTQYFGPGTRLTVL.